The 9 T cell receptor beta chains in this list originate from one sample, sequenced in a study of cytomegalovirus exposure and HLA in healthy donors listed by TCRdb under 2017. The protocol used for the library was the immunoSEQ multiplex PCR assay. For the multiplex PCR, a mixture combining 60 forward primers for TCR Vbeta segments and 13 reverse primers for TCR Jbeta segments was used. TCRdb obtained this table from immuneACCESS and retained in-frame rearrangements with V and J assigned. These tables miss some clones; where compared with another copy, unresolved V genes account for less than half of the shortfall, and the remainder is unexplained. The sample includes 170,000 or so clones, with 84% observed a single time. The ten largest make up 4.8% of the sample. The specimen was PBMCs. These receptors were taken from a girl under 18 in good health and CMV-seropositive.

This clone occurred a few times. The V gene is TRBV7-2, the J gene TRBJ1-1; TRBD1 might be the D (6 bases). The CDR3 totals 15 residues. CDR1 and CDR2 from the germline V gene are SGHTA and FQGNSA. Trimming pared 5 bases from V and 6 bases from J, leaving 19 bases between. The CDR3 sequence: CASSPGGPGAAEAFF. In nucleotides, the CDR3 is TGTGCCAGCAGCCCCGGGGGGCCCGGAGCCGCTGAAGCTTTCTTT.

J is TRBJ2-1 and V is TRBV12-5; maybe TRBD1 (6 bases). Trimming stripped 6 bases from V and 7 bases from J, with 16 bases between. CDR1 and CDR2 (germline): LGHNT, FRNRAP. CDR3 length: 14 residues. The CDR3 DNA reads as TGTGCTAGTGGACCCCATGACAGGAGGAATGAGCAGTTCTTC. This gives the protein CASGPHDRRNEQFF.

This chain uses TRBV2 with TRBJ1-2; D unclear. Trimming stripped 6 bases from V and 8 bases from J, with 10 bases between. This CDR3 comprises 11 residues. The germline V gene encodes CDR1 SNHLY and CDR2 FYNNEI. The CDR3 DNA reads TGTGCCAGCAGGGTACGGAGGGGCTACACCTTC. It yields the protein CASRVRRGYTF.

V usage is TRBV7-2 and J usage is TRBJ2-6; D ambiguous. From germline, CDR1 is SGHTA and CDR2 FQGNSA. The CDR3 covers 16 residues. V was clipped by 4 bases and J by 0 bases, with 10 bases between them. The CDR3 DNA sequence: TGTGCCAGCAGCTCAGAAGCGCTCTCTGGGGCCAACGTCCTGACTTTC. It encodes CASSSEALSGANVLTF.

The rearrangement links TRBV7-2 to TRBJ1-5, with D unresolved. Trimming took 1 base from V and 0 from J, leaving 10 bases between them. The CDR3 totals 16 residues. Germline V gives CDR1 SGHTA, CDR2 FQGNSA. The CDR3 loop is CASSLVSTASNQPQHF. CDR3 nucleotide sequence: TGTGCCAGCAGCTTAGTTAGTACAGCTAGCAATCAGCCCCAGCATTTT. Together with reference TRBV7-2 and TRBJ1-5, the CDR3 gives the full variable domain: GAGVSQSPSNKVTEKGKDVELRCDPISGHTALYWYRQSLGQGLEFLIYFQGNSAPDKSGLPSDRFSAERTGGSVSTLTIQRTQQEDSAVYLCASSLVSTASNQPQHFGDGTRLSIL.

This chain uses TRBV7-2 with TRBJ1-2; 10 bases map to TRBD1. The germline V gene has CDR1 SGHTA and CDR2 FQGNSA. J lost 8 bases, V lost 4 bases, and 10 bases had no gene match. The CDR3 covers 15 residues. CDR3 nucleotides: TGTGCCAGCAGCTCTACGACAGGGGGCCGCTACGGCTACACCTTC. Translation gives CASSSTTGGRYGYTF.

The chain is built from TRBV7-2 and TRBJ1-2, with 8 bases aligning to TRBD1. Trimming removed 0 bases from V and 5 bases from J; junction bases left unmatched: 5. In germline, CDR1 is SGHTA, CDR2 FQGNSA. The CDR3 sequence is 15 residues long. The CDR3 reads CASSLALTGGYGYTF. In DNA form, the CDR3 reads TGTGCCAGCAGCTTAGCGCTTACAGGGGGATATGGCTACACCTTC.

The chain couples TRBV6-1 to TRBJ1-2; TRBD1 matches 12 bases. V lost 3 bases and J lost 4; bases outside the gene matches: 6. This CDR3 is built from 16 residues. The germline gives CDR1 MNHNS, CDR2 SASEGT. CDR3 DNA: TGTGCCAGCAGTGAGCGGGACAGGGGGCTTGTCTATGGCTACACCTTC. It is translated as CASSERDRGLVYGYTF.

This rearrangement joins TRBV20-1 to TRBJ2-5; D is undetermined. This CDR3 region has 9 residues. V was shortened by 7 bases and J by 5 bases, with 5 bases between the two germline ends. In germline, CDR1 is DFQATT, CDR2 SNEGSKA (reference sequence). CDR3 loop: CSVGETQYF. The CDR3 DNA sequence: TGCAGTGTGGGCGAGACCCAGTACTTC.